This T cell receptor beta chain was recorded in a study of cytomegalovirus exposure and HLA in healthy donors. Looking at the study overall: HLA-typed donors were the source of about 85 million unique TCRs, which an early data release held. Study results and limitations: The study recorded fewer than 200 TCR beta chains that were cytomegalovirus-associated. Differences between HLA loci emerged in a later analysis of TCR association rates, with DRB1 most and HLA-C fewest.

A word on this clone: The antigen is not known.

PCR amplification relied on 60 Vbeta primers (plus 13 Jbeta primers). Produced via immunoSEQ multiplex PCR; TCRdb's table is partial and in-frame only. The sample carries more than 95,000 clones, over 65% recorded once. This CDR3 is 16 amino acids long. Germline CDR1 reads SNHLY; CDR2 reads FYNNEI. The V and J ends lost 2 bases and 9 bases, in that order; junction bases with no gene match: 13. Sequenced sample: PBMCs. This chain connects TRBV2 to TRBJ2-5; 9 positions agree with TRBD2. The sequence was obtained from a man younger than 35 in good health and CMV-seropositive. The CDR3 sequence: CASSERTSVPGLAQYF. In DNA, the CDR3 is TGTGCCAGCAGTGAAAGGACTAGCGTGCCTGGGTTGGCCCAGTACTTC.